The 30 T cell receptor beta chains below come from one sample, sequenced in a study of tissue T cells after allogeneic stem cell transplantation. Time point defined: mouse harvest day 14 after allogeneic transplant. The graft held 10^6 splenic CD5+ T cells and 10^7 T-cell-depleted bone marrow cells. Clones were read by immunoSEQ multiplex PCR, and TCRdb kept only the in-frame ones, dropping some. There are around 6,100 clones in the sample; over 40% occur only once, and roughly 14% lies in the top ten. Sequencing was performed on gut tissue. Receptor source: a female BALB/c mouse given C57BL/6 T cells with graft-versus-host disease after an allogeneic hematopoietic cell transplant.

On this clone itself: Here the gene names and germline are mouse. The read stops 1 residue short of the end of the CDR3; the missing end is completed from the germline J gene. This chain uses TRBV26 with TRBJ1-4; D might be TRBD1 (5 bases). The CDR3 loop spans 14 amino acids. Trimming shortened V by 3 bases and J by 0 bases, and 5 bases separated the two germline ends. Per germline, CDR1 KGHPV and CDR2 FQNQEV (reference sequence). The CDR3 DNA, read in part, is TGTGCCAGCAGTCTACAGGTTTCCAACGAAAGATTATTT. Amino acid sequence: CASSLQVSNERLF. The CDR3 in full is CASSLQVSNERLFF.

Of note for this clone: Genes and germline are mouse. The part of the CDR3 DNA that was read is TGTGCCAGCAACAGGGGTAGTGCAGAAACGCTGTAT. Its translation: CASNRGSAETLY. The whole CDR3 region reads CASNRGSAETLYF. The chain is built from TRBV12-1 and TRBJ2-3; 7 bases agree with TRBD1. Read data end 1 residue before the CDR3 end; the end is taken from the germline J gene. The CDR3 has 13 residues. In germline, CDR1 is SGHSN, CDR2 HYEKVE. J was trimmed by 0 bases and V by 6 bases; bases with no gene match: 2.

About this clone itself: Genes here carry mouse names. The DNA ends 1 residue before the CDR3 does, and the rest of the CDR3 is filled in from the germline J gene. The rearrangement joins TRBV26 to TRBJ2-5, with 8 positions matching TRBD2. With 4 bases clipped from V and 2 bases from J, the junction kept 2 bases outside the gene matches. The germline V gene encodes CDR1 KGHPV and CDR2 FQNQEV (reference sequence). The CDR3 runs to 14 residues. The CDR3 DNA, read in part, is TGTGCCAGCAGTCCCGGGACTGGCCAAGACACCCAGTAC. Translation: CASSPGTGQDTQY. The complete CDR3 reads CASSPGTGQDTQYF.

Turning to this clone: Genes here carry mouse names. CDR3: CASSRDRSAETLYF. CDR3 DNA (partial): TGTGCCAGCAGTCGCGACAGAAGTGCAGAAACGCTGTAT. The rearrangement uses TRBV26 and TRBJ2-3; possibly TRBD1 for D (5 bases). The read ends 1 residue shy of where the CDR3 ends; the end is completed using the germline J gene. This CDR3 region has 14 residues. V lost 4 bases, J lost 0 bases, and 8 bases lay in between. CDR1 is KGHPV and CDR2 is FQNQEV in the germline V gene (reference sequence).

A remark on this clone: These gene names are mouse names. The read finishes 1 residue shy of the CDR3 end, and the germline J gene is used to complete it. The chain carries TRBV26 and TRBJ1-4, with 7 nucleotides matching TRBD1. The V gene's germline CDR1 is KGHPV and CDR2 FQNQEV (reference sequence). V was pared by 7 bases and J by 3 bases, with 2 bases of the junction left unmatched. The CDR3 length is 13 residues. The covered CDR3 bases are TGTGCCAGCACCGGGACAGCCAACGAAAGATTATTT. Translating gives CASTGTANERLF. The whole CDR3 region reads CASTGTANERLFF.

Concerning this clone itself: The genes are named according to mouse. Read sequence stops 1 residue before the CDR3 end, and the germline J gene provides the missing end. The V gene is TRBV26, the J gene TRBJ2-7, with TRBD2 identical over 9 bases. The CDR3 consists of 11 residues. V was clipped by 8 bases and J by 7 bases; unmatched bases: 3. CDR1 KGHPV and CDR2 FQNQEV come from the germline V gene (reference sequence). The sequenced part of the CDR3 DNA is TGTGCCAGCGGACTGGGGTGGGAACAGTAC. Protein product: CASGLGWEQY. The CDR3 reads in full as CASGLGWEQYF.

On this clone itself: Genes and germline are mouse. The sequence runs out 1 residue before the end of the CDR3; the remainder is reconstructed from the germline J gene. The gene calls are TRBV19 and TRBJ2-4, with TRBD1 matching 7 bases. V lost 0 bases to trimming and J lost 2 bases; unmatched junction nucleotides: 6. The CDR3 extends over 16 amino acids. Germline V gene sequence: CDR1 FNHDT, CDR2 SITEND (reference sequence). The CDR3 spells CASSIGAGGLQNTLYF. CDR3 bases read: TGTGCCAGCAGTATAGGGGCAGGGGGTCTTCAAAACACCTTGTAC.

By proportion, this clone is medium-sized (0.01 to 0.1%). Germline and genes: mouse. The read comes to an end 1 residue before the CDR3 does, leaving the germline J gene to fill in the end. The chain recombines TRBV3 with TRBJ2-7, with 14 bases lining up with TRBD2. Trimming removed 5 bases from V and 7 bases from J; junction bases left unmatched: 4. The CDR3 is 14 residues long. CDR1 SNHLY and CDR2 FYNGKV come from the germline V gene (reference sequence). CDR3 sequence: CASSTGLGGREQYF. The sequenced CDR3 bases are TGTGCCAGCAGCACGGGACTGGGGGGGCGAGAACAGTAC.

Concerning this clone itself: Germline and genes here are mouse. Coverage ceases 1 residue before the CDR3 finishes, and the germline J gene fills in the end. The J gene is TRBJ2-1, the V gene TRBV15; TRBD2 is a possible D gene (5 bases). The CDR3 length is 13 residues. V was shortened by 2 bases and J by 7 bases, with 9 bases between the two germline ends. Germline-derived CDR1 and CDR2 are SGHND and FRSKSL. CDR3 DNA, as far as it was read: TGTGCCAGCAGTTTATCCATGGGGGCTGAGCAGTTC. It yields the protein CASSLSMGAEQF. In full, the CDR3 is CASSLSMGAEQFF.

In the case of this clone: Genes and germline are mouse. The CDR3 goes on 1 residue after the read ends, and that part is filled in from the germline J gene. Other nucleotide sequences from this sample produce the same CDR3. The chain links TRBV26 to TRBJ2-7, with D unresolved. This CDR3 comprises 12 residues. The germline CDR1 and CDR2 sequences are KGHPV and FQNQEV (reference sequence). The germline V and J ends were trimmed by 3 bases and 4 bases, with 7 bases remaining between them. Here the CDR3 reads CASSLSGYEQYF. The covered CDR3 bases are TGTGCCAGCAGTCTCTCGGGGTATGAACAGTAC.

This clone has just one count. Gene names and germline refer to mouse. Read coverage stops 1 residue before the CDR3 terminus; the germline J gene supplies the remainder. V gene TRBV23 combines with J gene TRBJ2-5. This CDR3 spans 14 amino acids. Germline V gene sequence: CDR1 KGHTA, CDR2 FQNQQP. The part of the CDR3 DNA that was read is TGCTCCAGCAGTCAATCGACCAGCCAAGACACCCAGTAC. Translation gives CSSSQSTSQDTQY. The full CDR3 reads CSSSQSTSQDTQYF.

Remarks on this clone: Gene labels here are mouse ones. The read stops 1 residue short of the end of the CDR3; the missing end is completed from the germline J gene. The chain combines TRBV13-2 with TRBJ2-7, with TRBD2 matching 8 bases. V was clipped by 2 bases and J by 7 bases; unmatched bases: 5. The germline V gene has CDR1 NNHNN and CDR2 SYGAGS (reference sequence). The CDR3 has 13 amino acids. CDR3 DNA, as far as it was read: TGTGCCAGCGGTGAGGCTGGGGGGTGGGAACAGTAC. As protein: CASGEAGGWEQY. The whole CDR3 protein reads CASGEAGGWEQYF.

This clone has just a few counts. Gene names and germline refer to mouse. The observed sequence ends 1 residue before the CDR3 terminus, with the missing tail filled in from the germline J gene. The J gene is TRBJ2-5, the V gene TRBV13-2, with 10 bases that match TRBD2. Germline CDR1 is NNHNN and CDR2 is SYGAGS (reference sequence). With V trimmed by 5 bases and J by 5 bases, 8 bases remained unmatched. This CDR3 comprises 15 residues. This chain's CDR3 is CASGSRTGGLDTQYF. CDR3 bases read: TGTGCCAGCGGCTCTCGGACTGGGGGTTTAGACACCCAGTAC.

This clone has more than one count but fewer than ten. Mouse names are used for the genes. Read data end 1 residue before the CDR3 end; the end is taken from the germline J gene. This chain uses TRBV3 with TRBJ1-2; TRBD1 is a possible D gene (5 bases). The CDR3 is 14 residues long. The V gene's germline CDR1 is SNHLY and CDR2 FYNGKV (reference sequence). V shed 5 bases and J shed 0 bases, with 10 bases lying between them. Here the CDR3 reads CASSPGTANSDYTF. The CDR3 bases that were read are TGTGCCAGCAGCCCCGGGACGGCAAACTCCGACTACACC.

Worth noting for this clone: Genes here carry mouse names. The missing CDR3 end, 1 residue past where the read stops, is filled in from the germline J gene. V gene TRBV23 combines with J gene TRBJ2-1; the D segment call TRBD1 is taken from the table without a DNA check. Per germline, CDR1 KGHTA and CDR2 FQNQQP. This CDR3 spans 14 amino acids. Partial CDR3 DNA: TGCTCCAGCAGTCAATTCAATAACTATGCTGAGCAGTTC. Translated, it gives CSSSQFNNYAEQF. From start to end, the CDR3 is CSSSQFNNYAEQFF.

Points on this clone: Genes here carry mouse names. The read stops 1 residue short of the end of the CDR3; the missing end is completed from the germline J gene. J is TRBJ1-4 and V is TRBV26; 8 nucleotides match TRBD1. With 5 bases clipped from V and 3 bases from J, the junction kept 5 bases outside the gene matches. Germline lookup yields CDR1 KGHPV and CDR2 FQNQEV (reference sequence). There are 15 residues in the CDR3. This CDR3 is CASSFNRGANERLFF. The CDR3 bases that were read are TGTGCCAGCAGTTTTAACAGGGGGGCCAACGAAAGATTATTT. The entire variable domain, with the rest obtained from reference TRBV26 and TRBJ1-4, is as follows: NSKVIQTPRYLVKGQGQKAKMRCIPEKGHPVVFWYQQNKNNEFKFLINFQNQEVLQQIDMTEKRFSAECPSNSPCSLEIQSSEAGDSALYLCASSFNRGANERLFFGHGTKLSVL.

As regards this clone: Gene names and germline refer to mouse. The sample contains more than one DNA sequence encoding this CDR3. The CDR3 sequence is CASSLQNTLYF. The sequenced part of the CDR3 DNA is TGTGCCAGCAGCCTTCAAAACACCTTGTAC. V gene TRBV3 combines with J gene TRBJ2-4; D is unresolved. The read ends 1 residue shy of where the CDR3 ends; the end is completed using the germline J gene. CDR1 is SNHLY and CDR2 is FYNGKV in the germline V gene (reference sequence). V was clipped by 5 bases and J by 2 bases, with 2 bases between them. This CDR3 contains 11 residues.

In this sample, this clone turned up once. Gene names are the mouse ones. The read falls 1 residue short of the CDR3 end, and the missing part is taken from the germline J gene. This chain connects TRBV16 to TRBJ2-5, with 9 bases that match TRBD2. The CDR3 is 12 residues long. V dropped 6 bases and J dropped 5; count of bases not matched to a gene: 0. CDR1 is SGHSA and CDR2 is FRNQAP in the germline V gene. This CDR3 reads CASRTGGDTQYF. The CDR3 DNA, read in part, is TGTGCAAGCAGGACTGGGGGAGACACCCAGTAC.

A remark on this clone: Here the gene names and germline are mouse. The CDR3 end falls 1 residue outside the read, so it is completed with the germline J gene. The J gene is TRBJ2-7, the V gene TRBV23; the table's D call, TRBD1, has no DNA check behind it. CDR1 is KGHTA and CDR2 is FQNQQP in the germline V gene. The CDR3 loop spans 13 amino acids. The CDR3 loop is CSSSQDNSYEQYF. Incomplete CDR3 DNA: TGCTCCAGCAGTCAAGACAACTCCTATGAACAGTAC.

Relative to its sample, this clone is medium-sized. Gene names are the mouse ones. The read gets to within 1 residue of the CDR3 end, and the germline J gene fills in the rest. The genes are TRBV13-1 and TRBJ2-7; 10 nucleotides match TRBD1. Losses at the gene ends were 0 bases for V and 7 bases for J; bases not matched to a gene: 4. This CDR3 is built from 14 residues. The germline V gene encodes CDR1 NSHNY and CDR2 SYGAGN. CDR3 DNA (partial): TGTGCCAGCAGTGATGGACAGGGGGCGCGAGAACAGTAC. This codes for CASSDGQGAREQY. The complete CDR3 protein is CASSDGQGAREQYF.

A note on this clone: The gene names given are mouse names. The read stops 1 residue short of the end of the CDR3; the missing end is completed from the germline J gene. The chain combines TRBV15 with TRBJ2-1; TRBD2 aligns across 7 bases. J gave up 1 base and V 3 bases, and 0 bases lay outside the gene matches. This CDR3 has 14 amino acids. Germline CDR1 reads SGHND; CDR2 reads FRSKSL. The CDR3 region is CASSFGGNYAEQFF. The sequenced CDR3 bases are TGTGCCAGCAGTTTTGGGGGGAACTATGCTGAGCAGTTC.

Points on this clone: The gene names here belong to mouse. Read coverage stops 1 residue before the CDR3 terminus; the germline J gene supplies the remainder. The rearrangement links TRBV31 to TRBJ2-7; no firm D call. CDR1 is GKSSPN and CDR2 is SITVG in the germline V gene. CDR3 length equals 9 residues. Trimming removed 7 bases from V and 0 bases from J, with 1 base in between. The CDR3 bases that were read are TGTGCCTTCTCCTATGAACAGTAC. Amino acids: CAFSYEQY. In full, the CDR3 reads CAFSYEQYF.

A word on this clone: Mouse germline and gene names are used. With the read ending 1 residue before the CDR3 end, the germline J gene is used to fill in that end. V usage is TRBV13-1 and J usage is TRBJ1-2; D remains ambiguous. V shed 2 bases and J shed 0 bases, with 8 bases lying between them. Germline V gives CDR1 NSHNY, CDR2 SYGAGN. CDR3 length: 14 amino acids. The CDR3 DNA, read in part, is TGTGCCAGCAGTGAAGCGGGGACAAACTCCGACTACACC. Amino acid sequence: CASSEAGTNSDYT. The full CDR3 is CASSEAGTNSDYTF.

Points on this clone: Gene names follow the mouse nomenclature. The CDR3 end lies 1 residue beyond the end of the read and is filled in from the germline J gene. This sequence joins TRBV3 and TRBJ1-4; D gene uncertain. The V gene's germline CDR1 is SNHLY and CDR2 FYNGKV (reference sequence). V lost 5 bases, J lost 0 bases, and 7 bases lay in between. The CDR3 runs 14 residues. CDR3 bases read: TGTGCCAGCAGCCTACGGGTTTCCAACGAAAGATTATTT. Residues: CASSLRVSNERLF. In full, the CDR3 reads CASSLRVSNERLFF. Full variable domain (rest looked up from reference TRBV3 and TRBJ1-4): GPKVLQIPSHQIIDMGQMVTLNCDPVSNHLYFYWYKQILGQQMEFLVNFYNGKVMEKSKLFKDQFSVERPDGSYFTLKIQPTALEDSAVYFCASSLRVSNERLFFGHGTKLSVL.

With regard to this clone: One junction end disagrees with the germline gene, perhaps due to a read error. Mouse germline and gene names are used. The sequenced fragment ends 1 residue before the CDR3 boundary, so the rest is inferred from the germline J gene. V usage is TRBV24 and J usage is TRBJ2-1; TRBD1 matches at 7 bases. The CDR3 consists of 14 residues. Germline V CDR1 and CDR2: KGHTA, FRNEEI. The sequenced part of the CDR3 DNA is TGTGCCAGCACTCTGACAGGGAACTATGCTGAGCAGTTC. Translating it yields CASTLTGNYAEQF. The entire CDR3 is CASTLTGNYAEQFF.

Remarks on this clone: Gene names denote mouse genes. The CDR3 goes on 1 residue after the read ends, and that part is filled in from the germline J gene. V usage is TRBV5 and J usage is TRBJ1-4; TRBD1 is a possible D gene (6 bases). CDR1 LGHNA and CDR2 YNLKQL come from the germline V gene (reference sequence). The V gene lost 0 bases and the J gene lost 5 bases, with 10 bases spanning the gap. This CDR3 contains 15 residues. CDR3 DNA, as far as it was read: TGTGCCAGCAGCCAAGAACGGGGGCGGAACGAAAGATTATTT. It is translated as CASSQERGRNERLF. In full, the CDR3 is CASSQERGRNERLFF.

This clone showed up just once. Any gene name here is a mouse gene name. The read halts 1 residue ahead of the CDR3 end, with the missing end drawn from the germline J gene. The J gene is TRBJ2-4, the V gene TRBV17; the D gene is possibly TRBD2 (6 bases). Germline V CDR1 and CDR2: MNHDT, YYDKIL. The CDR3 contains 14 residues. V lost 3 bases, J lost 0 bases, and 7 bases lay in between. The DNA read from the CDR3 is TGTGCTAGCAGTAGGGGGGGTAGTCAAAACACCTTGTAC. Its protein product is CASSRGGSQNTLY. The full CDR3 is CASSRGGSQNTLYF.

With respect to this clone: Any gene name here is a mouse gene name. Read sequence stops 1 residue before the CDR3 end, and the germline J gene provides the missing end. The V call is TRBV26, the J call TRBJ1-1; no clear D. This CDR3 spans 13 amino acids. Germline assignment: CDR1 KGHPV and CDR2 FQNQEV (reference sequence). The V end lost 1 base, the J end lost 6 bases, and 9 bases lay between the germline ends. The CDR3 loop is CASSLWRAAEVFF. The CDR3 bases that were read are TGTGCCAGCAGTCTGTGGAGGGCGGCAGAAGTCTTC. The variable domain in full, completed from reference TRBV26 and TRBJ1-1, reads NSKVIQTPRYLVKGQGQKAKMRCIPEKGHPVVFWYQQNKNNEFKFLINFQNQEVLQQIDMTEKRFSAECPSNSPCSLEIQSSEAGDSALYLCASSLWRAAEVFFGKGTRLTVV.

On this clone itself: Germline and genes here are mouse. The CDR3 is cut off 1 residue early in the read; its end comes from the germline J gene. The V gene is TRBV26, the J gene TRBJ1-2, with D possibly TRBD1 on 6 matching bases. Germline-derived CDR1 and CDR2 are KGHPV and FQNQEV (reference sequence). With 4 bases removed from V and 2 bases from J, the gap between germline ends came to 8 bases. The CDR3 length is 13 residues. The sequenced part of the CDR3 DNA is TGTGCCAGCAGTCCAGGACAGAACTCCGACTACACC. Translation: CASSPGQNSDYT. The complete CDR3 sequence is CASSPGQNSDYTF.

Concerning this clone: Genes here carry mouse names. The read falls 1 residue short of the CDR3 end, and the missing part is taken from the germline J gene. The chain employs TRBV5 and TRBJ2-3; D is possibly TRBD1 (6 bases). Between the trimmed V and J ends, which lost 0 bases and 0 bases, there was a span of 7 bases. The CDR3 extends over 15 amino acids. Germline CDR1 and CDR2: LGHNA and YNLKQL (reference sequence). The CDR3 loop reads CASSQDRGSAETLYF. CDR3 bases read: TGTGCCAGCAGCCAAGACAGGGGTAGTGCAGAAACGCTGTAT.